This T cell receptor beta chain was found in a study of identical twins. Study results and limitations: Out-of-frame alpha sequences common to twins exhibited a surplus of low generation probability.

This clonotype was recorded at least ten times. What it recognizes is unknown. TCRdb fed the 5' RACE reads into MiXCR, producing one record per CDR3 protein. The sample contains 750,000 to 950,000 distinct CDR3 sequences, roughly 12% of which appear only once. Germline trimming cut 3 bases from V and 0 bases from J; bases unmatched to any gene: 7. CDR3 length: 17 residues. Germline CDR1 and CDR2: KGHDR and SFDVKD. This sample also belongs to another study, concerning yellow fever vaccine responses in identical twins.

Sequencing used PBMCs. The sequence was obtained from a woman between 18 and 29 years old in good health. This rearrangement joins TRBV24-1 to TRBJ2-1, with 7 bases lining up with TRBD2. The CDR3 protein is CATSDIGGRDSYNEQFF. The DNA of the CDR3 is TGTGCCACCAGTGATATCGGCGGGAGAGACTCCTACAATGAGCAGTTCTTC.